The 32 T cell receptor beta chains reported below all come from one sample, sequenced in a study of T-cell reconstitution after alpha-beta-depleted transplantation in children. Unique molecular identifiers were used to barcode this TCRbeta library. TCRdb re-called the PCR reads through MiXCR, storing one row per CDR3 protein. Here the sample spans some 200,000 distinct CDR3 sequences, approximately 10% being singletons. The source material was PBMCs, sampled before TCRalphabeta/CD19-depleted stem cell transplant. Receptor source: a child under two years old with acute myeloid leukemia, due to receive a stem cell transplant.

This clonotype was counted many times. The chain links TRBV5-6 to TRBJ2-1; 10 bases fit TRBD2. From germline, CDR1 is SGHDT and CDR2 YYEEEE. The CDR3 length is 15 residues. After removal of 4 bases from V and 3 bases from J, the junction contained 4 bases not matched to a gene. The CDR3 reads CASSTLAGHYNEQFF. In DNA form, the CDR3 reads TGTGCCAGCAGCACACTAGCGGGACACTACAATGAGCAGTTCTTC. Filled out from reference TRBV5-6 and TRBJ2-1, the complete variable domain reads DAGVTQSPTHLIKTRGQQVTLRCSPKSGHDTVSWYQQALGQGPQFIFQYYEEEERQRGNFPDRFSGHQFPNYSSELNVNALLLGDSALYLCASSTLAGHYNEQFFGPGTRLTVL.

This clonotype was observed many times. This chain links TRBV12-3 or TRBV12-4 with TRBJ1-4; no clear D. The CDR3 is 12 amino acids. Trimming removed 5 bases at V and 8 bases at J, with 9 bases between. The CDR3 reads CASSNVEEKLFF. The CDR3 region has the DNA TGTGCCAGCAGTAACGTCGAAGAAAAACTGTTTTTT.

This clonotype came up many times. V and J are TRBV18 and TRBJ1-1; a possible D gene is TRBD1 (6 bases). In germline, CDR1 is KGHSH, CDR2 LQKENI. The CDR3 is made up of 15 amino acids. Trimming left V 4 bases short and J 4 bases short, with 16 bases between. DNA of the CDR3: TGTGCCAGCTCACAAAAACAGGGAGGGGGCACTGAAGCTTTCTTT. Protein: CASSQKQGGGTEAFF. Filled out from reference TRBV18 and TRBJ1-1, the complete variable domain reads NAGVMQNPRHLVRRRGQEARLRCSPMKGHSHVYWYRQLPEEGLKFMVYLQKENIIDESGMPKERFSAEFPKEGPSILRIQQVVRGDSAAYFCASSQKQGGGTEAFFGQGTRLTVV.

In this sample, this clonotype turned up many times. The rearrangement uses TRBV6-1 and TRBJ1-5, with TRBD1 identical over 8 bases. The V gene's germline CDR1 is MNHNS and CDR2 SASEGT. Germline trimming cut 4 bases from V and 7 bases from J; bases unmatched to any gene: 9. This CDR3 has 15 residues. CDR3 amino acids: CASSAPDRVRQPQHF. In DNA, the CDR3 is TGTGCCAGCAGTGCCCCGGACAGGGTCCGACAGCCCCAGCATTTT.

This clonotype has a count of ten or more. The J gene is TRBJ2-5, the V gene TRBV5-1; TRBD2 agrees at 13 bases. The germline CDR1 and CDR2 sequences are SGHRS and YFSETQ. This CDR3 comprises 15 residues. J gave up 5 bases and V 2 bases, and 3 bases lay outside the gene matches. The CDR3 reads CASSFRLAGGETQYF. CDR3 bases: TGCGCCAGCAGCTTCCGACTAGCGGGAGGCGAGACCCAGTACTTC.

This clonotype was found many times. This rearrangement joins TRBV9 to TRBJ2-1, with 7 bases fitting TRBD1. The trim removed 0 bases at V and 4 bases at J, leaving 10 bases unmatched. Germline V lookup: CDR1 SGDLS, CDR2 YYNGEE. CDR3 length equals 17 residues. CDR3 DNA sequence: TGTGCCAGCAGCGTAGAGGGGGCGACAGGGTGGTACAATGAGCAGTTCTTC. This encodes CASSVEGATGWYNEQFF.

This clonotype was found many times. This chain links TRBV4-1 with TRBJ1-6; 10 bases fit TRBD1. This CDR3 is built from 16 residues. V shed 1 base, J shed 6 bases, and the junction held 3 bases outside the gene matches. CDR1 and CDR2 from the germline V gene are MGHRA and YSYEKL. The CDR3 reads CASSQAGQGINSPLHF. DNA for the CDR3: TGCGCCAGCAGCCAAGCGGGACAGGGGATTAATTCACCCCTCCACTTT.

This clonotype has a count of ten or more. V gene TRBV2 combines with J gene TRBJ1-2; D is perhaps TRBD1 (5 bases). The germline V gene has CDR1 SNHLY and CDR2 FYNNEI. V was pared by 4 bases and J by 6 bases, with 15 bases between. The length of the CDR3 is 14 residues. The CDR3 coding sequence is TGTGCCAGCAGTGGGGCTCGCGGGGCTGATGGCTACACCTTC. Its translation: CASSGARGADGYTF.

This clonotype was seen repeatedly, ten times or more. The CDR3 bases are TGCAGTGCCTTCCGGGGTGACACTGAAGCTTTCTTT. Encoded protein: CSAFRGDTEAFF. This sequence joins TRBV20-1 and TRBJ1-1; no definite D call. V dropped 6 bases and J dropped 3 bases, with 11 bases sitting between them. There are 12 residues in the CDR3. Germline V lookup: CDR1 DFQATT, CDR2 SNEGSKA (reference sequence).

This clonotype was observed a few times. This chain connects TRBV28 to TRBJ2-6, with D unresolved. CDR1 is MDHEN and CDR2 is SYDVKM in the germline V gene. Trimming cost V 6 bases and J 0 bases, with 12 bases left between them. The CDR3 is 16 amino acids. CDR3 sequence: CASSTPTFSGANVLTF. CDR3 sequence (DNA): TGTGCCAGCAGCACGCCGACCTTCTCTGGGGCCAACGTCCTGACTTTC.

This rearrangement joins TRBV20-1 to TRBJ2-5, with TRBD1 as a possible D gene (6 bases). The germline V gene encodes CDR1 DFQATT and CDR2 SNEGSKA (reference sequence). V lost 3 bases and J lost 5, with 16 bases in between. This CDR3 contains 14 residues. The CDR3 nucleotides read TGCAGTGCTAGGGGGGCTGACAGGCTGGAGACCCAGTACTTC. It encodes CSARGADRLETQYF.

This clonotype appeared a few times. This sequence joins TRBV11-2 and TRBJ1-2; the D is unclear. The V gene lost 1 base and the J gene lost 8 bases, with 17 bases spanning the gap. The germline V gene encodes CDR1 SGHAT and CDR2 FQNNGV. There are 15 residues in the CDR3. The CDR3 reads CASSLGSGRTHGYTF. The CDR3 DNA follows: TGTGCCAGCAGCTTAGGGTCCGGACGGACGCACGGCTACACCTTC.

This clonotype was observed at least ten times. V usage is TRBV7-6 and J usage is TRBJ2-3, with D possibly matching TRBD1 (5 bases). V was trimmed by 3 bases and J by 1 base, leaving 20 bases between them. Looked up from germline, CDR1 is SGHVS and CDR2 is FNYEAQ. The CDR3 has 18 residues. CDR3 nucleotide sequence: TGTGCCAGCAGCTTGGAAGGGGCAGGCACTACCCGCACAGATACGCAGTATTTT. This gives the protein CASSLEGAGTTRTDTQYF.

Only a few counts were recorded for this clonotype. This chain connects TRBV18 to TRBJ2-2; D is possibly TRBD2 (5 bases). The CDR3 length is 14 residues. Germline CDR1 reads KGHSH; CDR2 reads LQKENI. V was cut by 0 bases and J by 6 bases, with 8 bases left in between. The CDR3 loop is CASSPPSGAGELFF. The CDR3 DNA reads TGTGCCAGCTCACCACCATCCGGGGCCGGGGAGCTGTTTTTT.

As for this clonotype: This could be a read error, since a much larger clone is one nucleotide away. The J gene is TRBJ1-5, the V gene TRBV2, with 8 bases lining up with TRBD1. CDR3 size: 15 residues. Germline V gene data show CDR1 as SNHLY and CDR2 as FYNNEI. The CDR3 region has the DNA TGTGCCAGCATCAAGGACAGGGCGAGCATTCAGCCCCAGCATTTT. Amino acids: CASIKDRASIQPQHF.

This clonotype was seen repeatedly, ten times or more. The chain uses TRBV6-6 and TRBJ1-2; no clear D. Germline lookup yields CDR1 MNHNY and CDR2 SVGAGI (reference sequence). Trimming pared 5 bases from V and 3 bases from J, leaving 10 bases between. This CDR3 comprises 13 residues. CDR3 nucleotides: TGTGCCAGCAGTCCCTCGCCCGACTATGGCTACACCTTC. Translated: CASSPSPDYGYTF.

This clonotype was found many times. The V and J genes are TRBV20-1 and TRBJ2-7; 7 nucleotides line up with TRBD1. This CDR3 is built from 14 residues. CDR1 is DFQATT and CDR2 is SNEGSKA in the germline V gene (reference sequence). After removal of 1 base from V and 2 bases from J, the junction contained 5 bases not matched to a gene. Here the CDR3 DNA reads TGCAGTGCTAGAGTTGCCAGGGGGACCTACGAGCAGTACTTC. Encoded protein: CSARVARGTYEQYF.

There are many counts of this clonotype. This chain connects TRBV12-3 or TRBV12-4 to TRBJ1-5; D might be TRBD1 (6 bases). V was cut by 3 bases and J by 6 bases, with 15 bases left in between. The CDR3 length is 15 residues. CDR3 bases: TGTGCCAGCAGTTTGTGGGGGGCGGGTCGTCAGCCCCAGCATTTT. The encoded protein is CASSLWGAGRQPQHF.

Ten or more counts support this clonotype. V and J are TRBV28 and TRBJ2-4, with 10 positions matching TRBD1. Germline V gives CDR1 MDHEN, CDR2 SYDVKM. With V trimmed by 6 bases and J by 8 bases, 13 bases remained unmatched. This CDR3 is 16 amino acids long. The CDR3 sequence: CASSFQDRGRLYIQYF. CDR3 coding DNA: TGTGCCAGCAGCTTTCAAGACAGGGGGCGCTTGTACATTCAGTACTTC.

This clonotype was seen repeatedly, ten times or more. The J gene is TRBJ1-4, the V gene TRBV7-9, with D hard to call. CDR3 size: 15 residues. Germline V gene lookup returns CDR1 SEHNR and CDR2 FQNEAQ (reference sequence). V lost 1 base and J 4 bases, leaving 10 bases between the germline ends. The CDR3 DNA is TGTGCCAGCAGCTTAGGTCCTGTCTATAATGAAAAACTGTTTTTT. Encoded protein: CASSLGPVYNEKLFF.

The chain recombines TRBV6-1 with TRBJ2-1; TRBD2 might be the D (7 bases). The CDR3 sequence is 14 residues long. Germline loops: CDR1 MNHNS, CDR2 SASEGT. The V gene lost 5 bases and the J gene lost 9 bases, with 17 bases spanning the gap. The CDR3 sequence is CASSQGGAGTEQFF. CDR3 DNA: TGTGCCAGCAGTCAAGGGGGAGCGGGGACTGAGCAGTTCTTC.

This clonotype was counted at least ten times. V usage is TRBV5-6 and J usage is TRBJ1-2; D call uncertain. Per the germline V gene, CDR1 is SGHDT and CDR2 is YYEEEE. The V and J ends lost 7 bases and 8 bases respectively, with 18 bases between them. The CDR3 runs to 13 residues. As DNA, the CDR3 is TGTGCCAGCTCGCAAGTGGCGGTCGTGGGCTACACCTTC. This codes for CASSQVAVVGYTF.

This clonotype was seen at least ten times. The CDR3 DNA sequence: TGTGCCAGCAGTTTCAGGAAGGGACCCTACGAGCAGTACTTC. Translating it yields CASSFRKGPYEQYF. The V call is TRBV12-3 or TRBV12-4, the J call TRBJ2-7, with D perhaps given as TRBD1 or TRBD2 (5 bases each). This CDR3 is built from 14 residues. V lost 3 bases to trimming and J lost 2 bases, with 11 bases between them.

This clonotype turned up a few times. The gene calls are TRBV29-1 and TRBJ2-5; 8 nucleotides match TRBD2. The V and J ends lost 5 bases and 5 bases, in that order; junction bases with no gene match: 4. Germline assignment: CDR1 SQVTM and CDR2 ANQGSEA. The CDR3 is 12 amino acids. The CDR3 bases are TGCAGCGTTTCGGGGGGGCAGGAGACCCAGTACTTC. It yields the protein CSVSGGQETQYF.

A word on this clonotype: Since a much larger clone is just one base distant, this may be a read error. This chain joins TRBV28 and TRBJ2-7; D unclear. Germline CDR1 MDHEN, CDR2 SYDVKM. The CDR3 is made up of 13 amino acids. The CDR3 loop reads CASSLTTRGEPYF. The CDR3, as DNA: TGTGCCAGCAGTTTAACGACCAGAGGCGAGCCGTACTTC.

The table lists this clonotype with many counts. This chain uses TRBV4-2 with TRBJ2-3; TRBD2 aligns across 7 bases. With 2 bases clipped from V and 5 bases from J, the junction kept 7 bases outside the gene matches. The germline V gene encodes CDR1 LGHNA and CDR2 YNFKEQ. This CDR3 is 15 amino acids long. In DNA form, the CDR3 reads TGTGCCAGCAGCCAACAGGCGGGAGTGGGAGATACGCAGTATTTT. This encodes CASSQQAGVGDTQYF.

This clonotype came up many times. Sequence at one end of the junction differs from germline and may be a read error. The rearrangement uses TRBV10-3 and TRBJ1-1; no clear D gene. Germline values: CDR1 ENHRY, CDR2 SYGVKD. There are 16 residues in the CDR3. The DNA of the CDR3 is TGTGCCATCAGCGATGGGCCGTCCGGATCGAACAATGAAGCTTTCTTT. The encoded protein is CAISDGPSGSNNEAFF.

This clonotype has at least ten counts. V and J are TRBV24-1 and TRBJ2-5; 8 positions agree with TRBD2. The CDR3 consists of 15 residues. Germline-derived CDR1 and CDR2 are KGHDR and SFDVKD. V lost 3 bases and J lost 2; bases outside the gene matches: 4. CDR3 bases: TGTGCCACCAGTGATGGGGCGGGAGGACAAGAGACCCAGTACTTC. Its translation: CATSDGAGGQETQYF.

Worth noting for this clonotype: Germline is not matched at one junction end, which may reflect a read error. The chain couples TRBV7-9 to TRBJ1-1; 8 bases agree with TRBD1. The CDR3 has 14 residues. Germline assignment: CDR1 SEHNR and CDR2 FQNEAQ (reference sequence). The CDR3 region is CASGFGQGNTEAFF. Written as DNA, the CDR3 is TGTGCCAGCGGCTTCGGACAGGGGAACACTGAAGCTTTCTTT.

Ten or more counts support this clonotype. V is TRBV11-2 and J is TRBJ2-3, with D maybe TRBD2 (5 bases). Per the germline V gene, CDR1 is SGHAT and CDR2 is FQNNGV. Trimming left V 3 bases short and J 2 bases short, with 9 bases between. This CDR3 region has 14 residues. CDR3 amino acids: CASSLPTTTDTQYF. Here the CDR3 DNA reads TGTGCCAGCAGCTTGCCGACTACCACAGATACGCAGTATTTT.

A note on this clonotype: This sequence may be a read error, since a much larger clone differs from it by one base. The CDR3 loop is CASSARQGRNEQCF. CDR3 sequence (DNA): TGTGCCAGTAGTGCAAGACAGGGGAGGAACGAGCAGTGCTTC. The chain links TRBV19 to TRBJ2-7, with 8 nucleotides matching TRBD1. Germline CDR1 is LNHDA and CDR2 is SQIVND (reference sequence). This CDR3 has 14 amino acids.

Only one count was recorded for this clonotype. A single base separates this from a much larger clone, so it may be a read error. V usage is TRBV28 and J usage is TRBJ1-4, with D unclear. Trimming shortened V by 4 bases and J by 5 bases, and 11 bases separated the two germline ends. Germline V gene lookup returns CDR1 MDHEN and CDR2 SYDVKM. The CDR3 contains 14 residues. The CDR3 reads CASSSPSSNEKLFF. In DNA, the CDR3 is TGTGCCAGCAGTTCCCCGTCTAGCAATGAAAAACTGTTTTTT.